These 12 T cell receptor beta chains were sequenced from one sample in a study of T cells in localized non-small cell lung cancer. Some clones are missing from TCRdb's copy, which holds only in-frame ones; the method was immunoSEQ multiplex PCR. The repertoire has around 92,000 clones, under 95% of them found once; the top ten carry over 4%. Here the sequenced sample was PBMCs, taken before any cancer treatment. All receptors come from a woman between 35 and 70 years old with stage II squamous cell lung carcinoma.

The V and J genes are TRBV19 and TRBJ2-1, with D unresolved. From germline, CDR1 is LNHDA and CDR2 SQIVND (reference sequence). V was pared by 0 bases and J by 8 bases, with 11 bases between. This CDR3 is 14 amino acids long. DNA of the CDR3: TGTGCCAGTAGTATAGATCACCCCCGGGATGAGCAGTTCTTC. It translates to CASSIDHPRDEQFF.

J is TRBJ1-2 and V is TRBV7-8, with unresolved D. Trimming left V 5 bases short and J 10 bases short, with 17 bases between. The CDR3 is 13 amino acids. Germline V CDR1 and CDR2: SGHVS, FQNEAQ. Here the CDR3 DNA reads TGTGCCAGCAGCCTAACCCCGGAGGGCCCCTACACCTTC. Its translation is CASSLTPEGPYTF.

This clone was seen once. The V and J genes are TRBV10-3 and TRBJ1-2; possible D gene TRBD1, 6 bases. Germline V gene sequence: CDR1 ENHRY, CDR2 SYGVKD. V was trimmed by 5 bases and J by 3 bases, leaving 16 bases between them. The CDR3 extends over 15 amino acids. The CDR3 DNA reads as TGTGCCATCAGTCATTCCTTGACAGGTGACTATGGCTACACCTTC. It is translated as CAISHSLTGDYGYTF.

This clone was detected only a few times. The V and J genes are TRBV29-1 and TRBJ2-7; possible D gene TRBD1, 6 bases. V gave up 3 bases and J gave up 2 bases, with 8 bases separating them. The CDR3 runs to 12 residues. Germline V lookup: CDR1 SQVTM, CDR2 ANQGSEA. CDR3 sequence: CSVDQGPYEQYF. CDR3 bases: TGCAGCGTTGACCAGGGGCCCTACGAGCAGTACTTC.

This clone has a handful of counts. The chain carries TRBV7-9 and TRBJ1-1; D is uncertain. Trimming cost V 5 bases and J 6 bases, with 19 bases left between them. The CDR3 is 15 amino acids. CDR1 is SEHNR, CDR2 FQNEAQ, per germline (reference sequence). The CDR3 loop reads CASSPVLGGIPEAFF. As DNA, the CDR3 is TGTGCCAGCAGCCCAGTCCTGGGAGGCATTCCTGAAGCTTTCTTT.

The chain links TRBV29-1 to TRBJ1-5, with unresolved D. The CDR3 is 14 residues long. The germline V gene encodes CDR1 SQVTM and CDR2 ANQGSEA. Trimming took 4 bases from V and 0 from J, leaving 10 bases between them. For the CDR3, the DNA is TGCAGCGTTGTTCACGCAGATAGCAATCAGCCCCAGCATTTT. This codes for CSVVHADSNQPQHF.

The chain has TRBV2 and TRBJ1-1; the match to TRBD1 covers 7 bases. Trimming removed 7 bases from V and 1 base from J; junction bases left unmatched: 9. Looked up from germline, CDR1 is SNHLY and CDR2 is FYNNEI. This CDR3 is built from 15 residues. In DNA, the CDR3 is TGTGCCAGCAACAAAGGGAGACAGGGGAACACTGAAGCTTTCTTT. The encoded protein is CASNKGRQGNTEAFF.

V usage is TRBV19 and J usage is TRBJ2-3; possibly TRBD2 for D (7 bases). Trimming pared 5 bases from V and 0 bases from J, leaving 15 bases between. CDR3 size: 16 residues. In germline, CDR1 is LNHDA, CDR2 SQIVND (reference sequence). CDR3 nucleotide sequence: TGTGCCAGTAGTTTAATGGCGGGGGCAAGCACAGATACGCAGTATTTT. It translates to CASSLMAGASTDTQYF.

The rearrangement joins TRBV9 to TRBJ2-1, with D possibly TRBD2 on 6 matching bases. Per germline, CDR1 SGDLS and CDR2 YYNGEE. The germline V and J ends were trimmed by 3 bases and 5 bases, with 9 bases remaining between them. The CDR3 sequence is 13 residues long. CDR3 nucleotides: TGTGCCAGCAGCGCCGGGACTCACAATGAGCAGTTCTTC. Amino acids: CASSAGTHNEQFF.

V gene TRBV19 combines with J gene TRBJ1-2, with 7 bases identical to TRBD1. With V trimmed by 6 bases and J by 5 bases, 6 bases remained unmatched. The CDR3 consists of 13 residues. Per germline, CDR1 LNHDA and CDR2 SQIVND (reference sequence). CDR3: CASSETGRYGYTF. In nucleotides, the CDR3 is TGTGCCAGTAGCGAGACAGGGAGGTATGGCTACACCTTC.

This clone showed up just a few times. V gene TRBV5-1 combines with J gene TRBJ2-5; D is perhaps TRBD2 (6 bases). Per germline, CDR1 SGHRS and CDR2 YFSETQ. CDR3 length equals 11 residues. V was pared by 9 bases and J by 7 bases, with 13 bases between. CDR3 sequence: CATLLGGTQYF. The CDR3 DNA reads TGCGCCACCCTACTGGGGGGGACCCAGTACTTC.

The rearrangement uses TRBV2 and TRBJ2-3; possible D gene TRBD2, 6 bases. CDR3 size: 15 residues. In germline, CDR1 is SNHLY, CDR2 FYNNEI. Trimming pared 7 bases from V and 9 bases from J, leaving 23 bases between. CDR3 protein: CASKTGGMRRFTQYF. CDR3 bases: TGTGCCAGCAAAACGGGCGGGATGCGCCGGTTCACGCAGTATTTT.